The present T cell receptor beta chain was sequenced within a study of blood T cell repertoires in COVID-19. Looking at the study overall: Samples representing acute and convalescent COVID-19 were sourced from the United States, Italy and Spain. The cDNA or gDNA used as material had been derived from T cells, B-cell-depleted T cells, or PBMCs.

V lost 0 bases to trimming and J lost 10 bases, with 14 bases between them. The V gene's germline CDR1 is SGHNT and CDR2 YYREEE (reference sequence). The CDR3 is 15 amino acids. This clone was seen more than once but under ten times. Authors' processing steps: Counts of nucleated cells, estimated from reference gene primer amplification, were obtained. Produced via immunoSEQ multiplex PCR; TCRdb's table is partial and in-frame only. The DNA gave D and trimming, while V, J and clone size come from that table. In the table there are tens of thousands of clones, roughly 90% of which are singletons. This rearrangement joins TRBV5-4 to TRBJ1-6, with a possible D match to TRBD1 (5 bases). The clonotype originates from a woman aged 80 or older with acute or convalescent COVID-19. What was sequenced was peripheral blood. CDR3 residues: CASSLAPGEGSPLHF. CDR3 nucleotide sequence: TGTGCCAGCAGCTTGGCCCCGGGGGAGGGATCACCCCTCCACTTT.